These 14 T cell receptor beta chains originate from one sample sequenced in a study of blood T cell repertoires in COVID-19. Here immunoSEQ multiplex PCR was the method, and the copy in TCRdb shows in-frame clones only, minus some. The repertoire holds a few hundred thousand clones, about nine tenths seen once, with approximately 2% in the top ten. The sample comprised PBMCs or T cells enriched from blood (not recorded which). The receptors shown here come from a woman aged 55-69 years who had recovered from COVID-19.

This clone was counted only a few times. V and J are TRBV11-3 and TRBJ2-7; possible D gene TRBD1, 5 bases. The CDR3 has 12 amino acids. Trimming removed 4 bases at V and 4 bases at J, with 8 bases between. Per germline, CDR1 SGHNT and CDR2 YENEEA. The CDR3 DNA reads as TGTGCCAGCAGCTACGACAGTTACGAGCAGTACTTC. Translated: CASSYDSYEQYF. Full variable domain (rest looked up from reference TRBV11-3 and TRBJ2-7): EAGVVQSPRYKIIEKKQPVAFWCNPISGHNTLYWYLQNLGQGPELLIRYENEEAVDDSQLPKDRFSAERLKGVDSTLKIQPAELGDSAVYLCASSYDSYEQYFGPGTRLTVT.

This chain links TRBV11-2 with TRBJ2-7; 9 nucleotides line up with TRBD1. The CDR3 runs to 16 residues. Germline V gene lookup returns CDR1 SGHAT and CDR2 FQNNGV. J lost 2 bases, V lost 0 bases, and 5 bases had no gene match. The CDR3 sequence: CASSLDPGTGTYEQYF. CDR3 bases: TGTGCCAGCAGCTTAGATCCTGGGACAGGGACCTACGAGCAGTACTTC.

The chain has TRBV29-1 and TRBJ2-1; perhaps TRBD1 as D (6 bases). The V gene lost 1 base and the J gene lost 0 bases, with 16 bases spanning the gap. Germline V lookup: CDR1 SQVTM, CDR2 ANQGSEA. This CDR3 contains 17 residues. CDR3 nucleotide sequence: TGCAGCGTTGAAGGGACAGTGGGTCGGAGCTCCTACAATGAGCAGTTCTTC. Translation: CSVEGTVGRSSYNEQFF.

V is TRBV27 and J is TRBJ1-2, with 8 bases identical to TRBD1. With V trimmed by 8 bases and J by 6 bases, 17 bases remained unmatched. CDR3 size: 16 residues. Germline CDR1 is MNHEY and CDR2 is SMNVEV (reference sequence). Written as DNA, the CDR3 is TGTGCCAGCGGCCTTCAGGGGGCAGCCTGGGGGGATGGCTACACCTTC. It is translated as CASGLQGAAWGDGYTF.

The chain combines TRBV19 with TRBJ1-5; D perhaps matches TRBD1 (5 bases). The CDR3 has 14 amino acids. Trimming pared 1 base from V and 5 bases from J, leaving 9 bases between. CDR1 and CDR2 (germline): LNHDA, SQIVND (reference sequence). The CDR3: CASSIAQGYQPQHF. CDR3 DNA: TGTGCCAGTAGTATAGCCCAGGGCTATCAGCCCCAGCATTTT.

V is TRBV13 and J is TRBJ1-6; TRBD1 is a possible D gene (6 bases). Trimming took 1 base from V and 6 from J, leaving 16 bases between them. This CDR3 has 17 residues. Germline CDR1 and CDR2: PRHDT and FYEKMQ (reference sequence). The CDR3 spells CASSLAPGGGGNSPLHF. The DNA of the CDR3 is TGTGCCAGCAGCTTAGCCCCGGGAGGGGGAGGTAATTCACCCCTCCACTTT.

This clone occurred once. This chain joins TRBV30 and TRBJ2-5; 8 bases map to TRBD2. Germline-derived CDR1 and CDR2 are GTSNPN and SVGIG (reference sequence). The CDR3 runs 15 residues. The V gene end was trimmed by 2 bases and the J gene end by 5 bases; junction bases not matched to a gene: 10. CDR3 region: CAWSPGSGSFETQYF. The DNA of the CDR3 is TGTGCCTGGAGTCCAGGGAGCGGGAGTTTTGAGACCCAGTACTTC.

In the case of this clone: At one of its ends the junction is not consistent with the germline gene, which may arise from a read error. The chain joins TRBV19 to TRBJ1-5, with D possibly TRBD1 on 6 matching bases. The CDR3 is 14 residues long. The V gene's germline CDR1 is LNHDA and CDR2 SQIVND (reference sequence). This CDR3 reads CASSTGIMSQPQHF. The CDR3 coding sequence is TGTGCCAGCAGTACAGGGATTATGAGTCAGCCCCAGCATTTT. Supplemented by reference TRBV19 and TRBJ1-5, the full variable domain reads DGGITQSPKYLFRKEGQNVTLSCEQNLNHDAMYWYRQDPGQGLRLIYYSQIVNDFQKGDIAEGYSVSREKKESFPLTVTSAQKNPTAFYLCASSTGIMSQPQHFGDGTRLSIL.

The chain is built from TRBV5-1 and TRBJ2-5, with a tentative D call TRBD1 (6 bases). CDR1 and CDR2 (germline): SGHRS, YFSETQ. The CDR3 length is 15 residues. V was clipped by 2 bases and J by 5 bases, with 16 bases between them. CDR3 bases: TGCGCCAGCAGCTTCGGGAACAGGGTCGGGGAGACCCAGTACTTC. Protein product: CASSFGNRVGETQYF.

CDR3 DNA: TGCGCCAGCAGCCAACTGACAGGGCTTCGTGGAAACACCATATATTTT. This encodes CASSQLTGLRGNTIYF. The chain carries TRBV4-1 and TRBJ1-3; 7 bases agree with TRBD1. Germline CDR1 and CDR2: MGHRA and YSYEKL. V lost 2 bases and J lost 3; bases outside the gene matches: 7. This CDR3 spans 16 amino acids.

The chain recombines TRBV7-2 with TRBJ2-7; D uncertain. The CDR3 covers 13 residues. Germline V CDR1 and CDR2: SGHTA, FQGNSA. V was trimmed by 5 bases and J by 0 bases, leaving 8 bases between them. CDR3 residues: CASSKPFSYEQYF. DNA of the CDR3: TGTGCCAGCAGCAAGCCCTTCTCCTACGAGCAGTACTTC.

This clone was counted between two and nine times. This rearrangement joins TRBV6-5 to TRBJ2-1; TRBD2 aligns across 7 bases. This CDR3 is built from 14 residues. V dropped 5 bases and J dropped 5; count of bases not matched to a gene: 6. Germline V gives CDR1 MNHEY, CDR2 SVGAGI. The CDR3 here is CASSQLASHNEQFF. The CDR3 region has the DNA TGTGCCAGCAGTCAACTAGCGTCCCACAATGAGCAGTTCTTC.

The chain uses TRBV28 and TRBJ1-2; 7 bases fit TRBD1. The junction had 4 bases not matched to a gene; V was cut back by 2 bases and J by 4 bases. There are 14 residues in the CDR3. Looked up from germline, CDR1 is MDHEN and CDR2 is SYDVKM. The CDR3 is CASSLTGDGYGYTF. Here the CDR3 DNA reads TGTGCCAGCAGTTTAACAGGGGATGGCTATGGCTACACCTTC.

This chain connects TRBV25-1 to TRBJ2-1; 11 positions agree with TRBD2. The V segment lost 9 bases and the J segment 4 bases; nucleotides outside the gene matches: 5. CDR3 length: 14 amino acids. Germline V gene data show CDR1 as MGHDK and CDR2 as SYGVNS. CDR3 sequence reads: CASRLAGSYNEQFF. In DNA form, the CDR3 reads TGTGCCAGTCGACTAGCGGGGTCATACAATGAGCAGTTCTTC.